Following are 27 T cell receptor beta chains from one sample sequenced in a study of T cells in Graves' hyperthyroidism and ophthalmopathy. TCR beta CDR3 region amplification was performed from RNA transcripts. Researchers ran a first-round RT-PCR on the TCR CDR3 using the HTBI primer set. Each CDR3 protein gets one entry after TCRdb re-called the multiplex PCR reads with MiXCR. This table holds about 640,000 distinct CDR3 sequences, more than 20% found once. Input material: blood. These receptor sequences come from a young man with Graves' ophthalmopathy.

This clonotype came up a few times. For the CDR3, the DNA is TGTGCCAGCATAATCGTAGCGGGGACGACAGATACGCAGTATTTT. It is translated as CASIIVAGTTDTQYF. The genes are TRBV7-2 and TRBJ2-3; TRBD2 matches 8 bases. The CDR3 has 15 residues. CDR1 SGHTA and CDR2 FQGNSA come from the germline V gene. V lost 7 bases, J lost 3 bases, and 9 bases stayed unmatched.

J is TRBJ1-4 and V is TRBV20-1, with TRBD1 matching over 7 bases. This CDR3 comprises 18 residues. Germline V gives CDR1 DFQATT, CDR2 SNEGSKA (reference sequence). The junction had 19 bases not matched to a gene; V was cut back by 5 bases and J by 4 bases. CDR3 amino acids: CSAEDRVVAPPYNEKLFF. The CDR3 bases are TGCAGTGCTGAAGACAGGGTGGTTGCCCCGCCATATAATGAAAAACTGTTTTTT.

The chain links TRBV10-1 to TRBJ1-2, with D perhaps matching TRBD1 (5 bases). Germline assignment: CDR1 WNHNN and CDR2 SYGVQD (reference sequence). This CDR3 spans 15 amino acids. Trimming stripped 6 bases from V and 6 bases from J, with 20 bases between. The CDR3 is CASRAAGTRRNGYTF. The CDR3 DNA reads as TGCGCCAGCAGGGCAGCCGGGACCAGGAGGAATGGCTACACCTTC.

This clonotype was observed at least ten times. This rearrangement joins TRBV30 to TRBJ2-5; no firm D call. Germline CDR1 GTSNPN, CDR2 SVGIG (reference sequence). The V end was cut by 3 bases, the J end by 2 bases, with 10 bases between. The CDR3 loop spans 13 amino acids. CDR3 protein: CAWRDVGQETQYF. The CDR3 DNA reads TGTGCCTGGAGGGATGTGGGACAAGAGACCCAGTACTTC.

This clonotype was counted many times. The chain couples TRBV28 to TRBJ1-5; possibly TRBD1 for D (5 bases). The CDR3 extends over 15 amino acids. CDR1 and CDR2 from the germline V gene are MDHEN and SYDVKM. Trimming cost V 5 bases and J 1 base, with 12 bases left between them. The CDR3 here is CASSPAGISNQPQHF. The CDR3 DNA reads TGTGCCAGCAGTCCCGCAGGGATAAGCAATCAGCCCCAGCATTTT.

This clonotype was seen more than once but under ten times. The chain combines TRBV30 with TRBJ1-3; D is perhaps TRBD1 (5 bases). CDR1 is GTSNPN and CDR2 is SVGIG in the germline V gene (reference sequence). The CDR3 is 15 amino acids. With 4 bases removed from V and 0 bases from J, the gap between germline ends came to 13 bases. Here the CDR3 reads CAWTFSGTSGNTIYF. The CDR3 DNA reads TGTGCCTGGACCTTCTCCGGGACCTCTGGAAACACCATATATTTT.

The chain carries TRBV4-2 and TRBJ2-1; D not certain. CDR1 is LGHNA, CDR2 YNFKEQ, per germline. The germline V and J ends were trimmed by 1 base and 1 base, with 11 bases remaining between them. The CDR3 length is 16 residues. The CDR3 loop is CASSQAQFLSYNEQFF. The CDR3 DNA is TGTGCCAGCAGCCAAGCTCAGTTCCTTTCCTACAATGAGCAGTTCTTC.

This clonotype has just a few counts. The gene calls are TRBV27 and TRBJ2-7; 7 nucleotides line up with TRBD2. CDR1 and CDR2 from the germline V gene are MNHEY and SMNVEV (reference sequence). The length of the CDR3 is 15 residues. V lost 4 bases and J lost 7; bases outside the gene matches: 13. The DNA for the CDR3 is TGTGCCAGCAGTTCCTACTCTAGCGGCCCTCAGGAGCAGTACTTC. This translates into CASSSYSSGPQEQYF.

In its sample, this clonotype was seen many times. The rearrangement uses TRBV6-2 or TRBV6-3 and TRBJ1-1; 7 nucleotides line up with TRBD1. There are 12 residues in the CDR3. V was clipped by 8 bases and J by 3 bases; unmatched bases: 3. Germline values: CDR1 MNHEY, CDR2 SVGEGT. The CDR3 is CASGQGDTEAFF. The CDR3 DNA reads TGTGCCAGCGGGCAGGGGGACACTGAAGCTTTCTTT.

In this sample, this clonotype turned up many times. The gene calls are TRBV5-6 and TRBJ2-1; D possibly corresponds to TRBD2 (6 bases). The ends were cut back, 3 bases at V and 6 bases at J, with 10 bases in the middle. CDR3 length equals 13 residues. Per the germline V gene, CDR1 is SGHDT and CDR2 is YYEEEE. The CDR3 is CASSYGGGNEQFF. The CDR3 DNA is TGTGCCAGCAGCTACGGGGGAGGCAATGAGCAGTTCTTC.

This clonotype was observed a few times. Here the CDR3 reads CASSLRGPSGINTDTQYF. Written as DNA, the CDR3 is TGTGCCAGCAGTTTAAGGGGCCCTAGCGGCATTAACACAGATACGCAGTATTTT. The rearrangement links TRBV27 to TRBJ2-3; 7 bases agree with TRBD2. CDR3 length: 18 amino acids. The germline gives CDR1 MNHEY, CDR2 SMNVEV (reference sequence). V shed 2 bases and J 2 bases; nucleotides not matched to a gene: 13.

The CDR3 loop reads CASNFLSGGEQYF. The CDR3 region has the DNA TGTGCCAGCAACTTCCTTTCAGGGGGCGAGCAGTACTTC. This chain joins TRBV12-3 or TRBV12-4 and TRBJ2-7; 7 positions agree with TRBD1. The V and J ends lost 7 bases and 6 bases, in that order; junction bases with no gene match: 9. This CDR3 contains 13 residues.

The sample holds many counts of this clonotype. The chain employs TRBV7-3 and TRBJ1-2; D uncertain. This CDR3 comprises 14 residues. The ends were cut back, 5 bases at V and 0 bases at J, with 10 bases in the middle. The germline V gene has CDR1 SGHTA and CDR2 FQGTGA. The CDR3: CASSPGGANYGYTF. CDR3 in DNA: TGTGCCAGCAGCCCGGGCGGAGCTAACTATGGCTACACCTTC.

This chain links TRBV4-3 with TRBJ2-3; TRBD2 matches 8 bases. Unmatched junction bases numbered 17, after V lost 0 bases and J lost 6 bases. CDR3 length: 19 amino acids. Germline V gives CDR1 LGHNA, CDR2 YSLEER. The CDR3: CASSQEGVMAGGLRDTQYF. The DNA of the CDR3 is TGCGCCAGCAGCCAAGAGGGGGTGATGGCGGGAGGTCTTCGGGATACGCAGTATTTT.

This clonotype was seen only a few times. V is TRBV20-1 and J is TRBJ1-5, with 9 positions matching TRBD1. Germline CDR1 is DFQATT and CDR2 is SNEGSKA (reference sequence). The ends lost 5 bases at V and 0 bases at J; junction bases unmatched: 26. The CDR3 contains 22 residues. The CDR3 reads CSAYQIRDRASDHLSSNQPQHF. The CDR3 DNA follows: TGCAGTGCTTACCAAATACGGGACAGGGCCTCCGATCACCTTTCTAGCAATCAGCCCCAGCATTTT.

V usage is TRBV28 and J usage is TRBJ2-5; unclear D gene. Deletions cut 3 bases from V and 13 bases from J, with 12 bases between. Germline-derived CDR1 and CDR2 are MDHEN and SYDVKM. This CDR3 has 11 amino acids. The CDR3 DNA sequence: TGTGCCAGCAGTTTGTTAGGCGGATCGTACTTC. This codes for CASSLLGGSYF.

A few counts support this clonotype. CDR3 in amino acids: CASSEFSGGGTEAFF. The CDR3 DNA is TGTGCCAGCAGTGAATTCTCAGGGGGTGGGACTGAAGCTTTCTTT. The gene calls are TRBV6-1 and TRBJ1-1, with TRBD1 matching 7 bases. This CDR3 comprises 15 residues. V trimming: 2 bases; J trimming: 5 bases; junction bases outside the gene matches: 8. Germline values: CDR1 MNHNS, CDR2 SASEGT.

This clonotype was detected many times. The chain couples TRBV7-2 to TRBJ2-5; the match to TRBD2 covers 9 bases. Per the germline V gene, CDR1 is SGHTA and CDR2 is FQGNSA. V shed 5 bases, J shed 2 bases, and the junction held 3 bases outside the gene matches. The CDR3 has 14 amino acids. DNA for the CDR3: TGTGCCAGCAGCCTGCTAGCGGGGCAAGAGACCCAGTACTTC. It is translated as CASSLLAGQETQYF.

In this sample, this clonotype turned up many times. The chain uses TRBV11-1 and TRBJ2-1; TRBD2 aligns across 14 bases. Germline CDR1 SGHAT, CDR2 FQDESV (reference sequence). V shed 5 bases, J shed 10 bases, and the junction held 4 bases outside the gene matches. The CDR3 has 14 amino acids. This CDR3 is CASSPGLAGVEQFF. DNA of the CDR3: TGTGCCAGCAGCCCGGGACTAGCGGGAGTGGAGCAGTTCTTC.

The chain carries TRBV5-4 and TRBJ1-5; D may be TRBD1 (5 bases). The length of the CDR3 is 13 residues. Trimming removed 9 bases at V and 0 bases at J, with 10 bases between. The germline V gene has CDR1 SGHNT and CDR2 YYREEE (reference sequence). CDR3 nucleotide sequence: TGTGCCAACTGGGACCATAGCAATCAGCCCCAGCATTTT. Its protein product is CANWDHSNQPQHF. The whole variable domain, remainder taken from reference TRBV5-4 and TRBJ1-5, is ETGVTQSPTHLIKTRGQQVTLRCSSQSGHNTVSWYQQALGQGPQFIFQYYREEENGRGNFPPRFSGLQFPNYSSELNVNALELDDSALYLCANWDHSNQPQHFGDGTRLSIL.

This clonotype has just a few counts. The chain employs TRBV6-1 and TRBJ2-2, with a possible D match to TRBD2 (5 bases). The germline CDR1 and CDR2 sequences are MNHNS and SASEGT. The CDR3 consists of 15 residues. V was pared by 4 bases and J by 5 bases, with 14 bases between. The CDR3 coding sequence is TGTGCCAGCAGTGCTGGGCCAAGAGGGACCGGGGAGCTGTTTTTT. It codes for CASSAGPRGTGELFF.

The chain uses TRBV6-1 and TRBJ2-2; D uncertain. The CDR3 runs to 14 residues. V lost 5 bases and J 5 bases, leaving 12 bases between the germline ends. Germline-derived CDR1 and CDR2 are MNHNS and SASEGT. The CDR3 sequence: CASSSMDLTGELFF. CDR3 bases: TGTGCCAGCAGTTCGATGGACCTGACCGGGGAGCTGTTTTTT.

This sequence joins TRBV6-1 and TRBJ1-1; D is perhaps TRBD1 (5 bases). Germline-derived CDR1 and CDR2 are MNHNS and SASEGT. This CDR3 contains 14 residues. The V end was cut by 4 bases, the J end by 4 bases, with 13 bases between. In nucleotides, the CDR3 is TGTGCCAGCAGTGCTTTAGACAGAGGCACTGAAGCTTTCTTT. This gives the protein CASSALDRGTEAFF.

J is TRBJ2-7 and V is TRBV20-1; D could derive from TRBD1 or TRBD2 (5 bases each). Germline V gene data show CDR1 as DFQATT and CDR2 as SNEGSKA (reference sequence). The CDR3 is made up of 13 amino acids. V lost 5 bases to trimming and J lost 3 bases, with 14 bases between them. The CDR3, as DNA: TGCAGTGCTCGAACTAGGGACGGCTACGAGCAGTACTTC. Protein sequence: CSARTRDGYEQYF.

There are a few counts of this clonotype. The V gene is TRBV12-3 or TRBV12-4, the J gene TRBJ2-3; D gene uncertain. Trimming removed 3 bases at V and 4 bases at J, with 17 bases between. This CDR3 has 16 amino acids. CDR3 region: CASSFSGSFTPDTQYF. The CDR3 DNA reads TGTGCCAGCAGTTTTTCTGGGTCCTTTACGCCAGATACGCAGTATTTT.

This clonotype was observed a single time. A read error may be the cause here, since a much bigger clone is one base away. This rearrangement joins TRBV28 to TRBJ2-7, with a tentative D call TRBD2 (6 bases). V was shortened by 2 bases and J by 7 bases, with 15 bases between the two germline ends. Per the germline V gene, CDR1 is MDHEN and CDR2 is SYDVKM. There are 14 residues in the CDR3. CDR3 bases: TGTGCCAGCAGTTTAACGGGAGTTGGCGATGAGCAGTACTTC. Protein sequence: CASSLTGVGDEQYF.

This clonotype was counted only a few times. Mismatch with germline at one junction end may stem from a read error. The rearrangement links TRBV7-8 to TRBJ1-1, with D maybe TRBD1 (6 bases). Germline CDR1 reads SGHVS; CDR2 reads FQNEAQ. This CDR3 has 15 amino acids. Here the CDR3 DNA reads TGTGCCAGCAGCCCCAGGGGAGGAATGAACACTGAAACTTTCTTT. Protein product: CASSPRGGMNTETFF.